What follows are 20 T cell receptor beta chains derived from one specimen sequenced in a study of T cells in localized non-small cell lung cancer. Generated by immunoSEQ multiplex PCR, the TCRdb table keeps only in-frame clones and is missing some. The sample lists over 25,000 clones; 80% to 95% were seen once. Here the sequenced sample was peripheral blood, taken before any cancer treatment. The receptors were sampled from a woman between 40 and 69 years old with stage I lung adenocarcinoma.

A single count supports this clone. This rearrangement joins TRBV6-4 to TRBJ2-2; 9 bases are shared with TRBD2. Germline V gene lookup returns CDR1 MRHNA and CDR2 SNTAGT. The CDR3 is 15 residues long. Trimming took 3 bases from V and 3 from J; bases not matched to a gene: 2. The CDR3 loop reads CASSEIAGDTGELFF. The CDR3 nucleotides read TGTGCCAGCAGTGAAATAGCGGGAGACACCGGGGAGCTGTTTTTT.

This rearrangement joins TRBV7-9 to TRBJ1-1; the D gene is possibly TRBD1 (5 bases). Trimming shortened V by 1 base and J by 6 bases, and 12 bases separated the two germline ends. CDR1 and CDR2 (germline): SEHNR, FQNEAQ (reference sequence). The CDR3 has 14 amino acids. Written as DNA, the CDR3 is TGTGCCAGCAGCTTAGGAGGGGTCGAGGCTGAAGCTTTCTTT. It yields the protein CASSLGGVEAEAFF.

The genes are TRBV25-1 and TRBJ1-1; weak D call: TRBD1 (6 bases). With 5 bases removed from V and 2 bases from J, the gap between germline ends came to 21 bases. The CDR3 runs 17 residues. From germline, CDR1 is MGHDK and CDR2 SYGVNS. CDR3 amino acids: CASSLIRGGGGNTEAFF. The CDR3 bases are TGTGCCAGCAGTTTAATTCGAGGAGGGGGGGGAAACACTGAAGCTTTCTTT.

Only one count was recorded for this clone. The CDR3 reads CASSLATWPDYNEQFF. The DNA of the CDR3 is TGTGCCAGCAGCTTGGCGACGTGGCCCGATTACAATGAGCAGTTCTTC. The chain carries TRBV5-6 and TRBJ2-1, with D unresolved. V was pared by 0 bases and J by 4 bases, with 14 bases between. Per the germline V gene, CDR1 is SGHDT and CDR2 is YYEEEE. This CDR3 contains 16 residues.

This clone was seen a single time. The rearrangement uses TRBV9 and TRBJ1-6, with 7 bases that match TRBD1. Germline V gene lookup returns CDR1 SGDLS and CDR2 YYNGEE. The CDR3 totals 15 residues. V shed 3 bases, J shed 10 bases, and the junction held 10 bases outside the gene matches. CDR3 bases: TGTGCCAGCAGCGCCCTTCGTGCAGGGGGATCACCCCTCCACTTT. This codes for CASSALRAGGSPLHF. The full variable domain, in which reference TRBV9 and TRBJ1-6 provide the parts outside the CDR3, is DSGVTQTPKHLITATGQRVTLRCSPRSGDLSVYWYQQSLDQGLQFLIQYYNGEERAKGNILERFSAQQFPDLHSELNLSSLELGDSALYFCASSALRAGGSPLHFGNGTRLTVT.

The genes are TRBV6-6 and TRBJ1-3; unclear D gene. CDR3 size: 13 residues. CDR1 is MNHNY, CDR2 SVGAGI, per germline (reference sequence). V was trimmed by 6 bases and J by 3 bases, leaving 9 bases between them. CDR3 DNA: TGTGCCAGCAGCAGGAGTTTTGGAAACACCATATATTTT. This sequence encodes CASSRSFGNTIYF.

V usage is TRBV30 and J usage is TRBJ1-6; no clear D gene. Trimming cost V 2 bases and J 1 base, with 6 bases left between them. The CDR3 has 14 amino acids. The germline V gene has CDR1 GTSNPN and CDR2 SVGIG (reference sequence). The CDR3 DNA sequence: TGTGCCTGGAGTAAGGGATCCTATAATTCACCCCTCCACTTT. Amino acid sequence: CAWSKGSYNSPLHF. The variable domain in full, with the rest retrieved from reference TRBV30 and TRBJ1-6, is SQTIHQWPATLVQPVGSPLSLECTVEGTSNPNLYWYRQAAGRGLQLLFYSVGIGQISSEVPQNLSASRPQDRQFILSSKKLLLSDSGFYLCAWSKGSYNSPLHFGNGTRLTVT.

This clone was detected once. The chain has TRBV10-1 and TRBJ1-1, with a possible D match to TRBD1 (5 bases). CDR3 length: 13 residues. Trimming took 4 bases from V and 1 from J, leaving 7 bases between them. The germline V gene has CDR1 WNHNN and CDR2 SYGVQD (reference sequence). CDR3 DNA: TGCGCCAGCAGTGGCCAGGGGAACACTGAAGCTTTCTTT. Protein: CASSGQGNTEAFF.

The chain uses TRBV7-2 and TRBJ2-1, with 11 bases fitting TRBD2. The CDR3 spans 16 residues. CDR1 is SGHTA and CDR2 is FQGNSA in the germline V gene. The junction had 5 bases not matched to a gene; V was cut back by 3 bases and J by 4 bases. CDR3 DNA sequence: TGTGCCAGCAGCTTGGCTAGCGGGGGGTCATACAATGAGCAGTTCTTC. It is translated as CASSLASGGSYNEQFF. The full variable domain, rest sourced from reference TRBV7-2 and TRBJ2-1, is GAGVSQSPSNKVTEKGKDVELRCDPISGHTALYWYRQSLGQGLEFLIYFQGNSAPDKSGLPSDRFSAERTGGSVSTLTIQRTQQEDSAVYLCASSLASGGSYNEQFFGPGTRLTVL.

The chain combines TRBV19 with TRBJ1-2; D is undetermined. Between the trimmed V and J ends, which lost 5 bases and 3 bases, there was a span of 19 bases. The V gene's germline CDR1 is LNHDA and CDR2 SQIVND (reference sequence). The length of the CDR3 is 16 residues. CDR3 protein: CASSPSGRVEDYGYTF. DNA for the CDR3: TGTGCCAGTAGTCCCTCGGGAAGGGTCGAGGACTATGGCTACACCTTC.

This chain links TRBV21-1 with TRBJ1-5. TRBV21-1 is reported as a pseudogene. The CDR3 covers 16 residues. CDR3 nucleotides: TGTGCCAGCAGCAGAGGTGGAGGCAGGGGCAATCAGCCCCAGCATTTT. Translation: CASSRGGGRGNQPQHF.

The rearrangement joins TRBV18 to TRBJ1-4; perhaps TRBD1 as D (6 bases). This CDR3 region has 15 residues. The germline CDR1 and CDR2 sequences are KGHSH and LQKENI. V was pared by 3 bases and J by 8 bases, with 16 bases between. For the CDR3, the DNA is TGTGCCAGCTCACCGGAGGTCAGGGGAAGGGAAAAACTGTTTTTT. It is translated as CASSPEVRGREKLFF.

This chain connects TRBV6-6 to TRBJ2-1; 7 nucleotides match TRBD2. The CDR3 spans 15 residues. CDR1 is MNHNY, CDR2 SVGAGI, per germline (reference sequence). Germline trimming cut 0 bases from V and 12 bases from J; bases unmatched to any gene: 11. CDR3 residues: CASSYSNSGRNGQFF. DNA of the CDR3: TGTGCCAGCAGTTACTCGAATAGCGGGCGAAACGGGCAGTTCTTC.

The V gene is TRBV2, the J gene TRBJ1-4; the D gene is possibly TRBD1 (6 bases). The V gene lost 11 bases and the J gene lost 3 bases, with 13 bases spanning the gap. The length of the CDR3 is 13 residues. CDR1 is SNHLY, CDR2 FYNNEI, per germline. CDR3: CASKGGANEKLFF. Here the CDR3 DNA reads TGTGCCTCCAAAGGGGGGGCTAATGAAAAACTGTTTTTT.

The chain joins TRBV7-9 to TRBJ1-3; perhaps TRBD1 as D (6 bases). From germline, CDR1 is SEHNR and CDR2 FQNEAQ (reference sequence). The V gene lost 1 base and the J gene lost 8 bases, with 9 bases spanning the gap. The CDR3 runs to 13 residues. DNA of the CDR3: TGTGCCAGCAGCTTAGACAGGGAACACACCATATATTTT. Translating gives CASSLDREHTIYF.

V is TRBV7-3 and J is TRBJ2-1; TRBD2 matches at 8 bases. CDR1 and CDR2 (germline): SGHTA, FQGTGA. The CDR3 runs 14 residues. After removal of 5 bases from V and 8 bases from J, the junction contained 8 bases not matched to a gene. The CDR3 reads CASSPGGYRDEQFF. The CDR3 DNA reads TGTGCCAGCAGCCCGGGGGGGTACAGGGATGAGCAGTTCTTC.

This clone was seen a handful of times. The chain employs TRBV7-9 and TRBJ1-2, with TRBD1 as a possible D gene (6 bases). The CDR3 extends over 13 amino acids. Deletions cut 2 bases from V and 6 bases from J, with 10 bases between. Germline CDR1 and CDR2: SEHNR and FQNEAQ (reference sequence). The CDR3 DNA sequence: TGTGCCAGCAGCTTAACAGGGTGGGATGGCTACACCTTC. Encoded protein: CASSLTGWDGYTF.

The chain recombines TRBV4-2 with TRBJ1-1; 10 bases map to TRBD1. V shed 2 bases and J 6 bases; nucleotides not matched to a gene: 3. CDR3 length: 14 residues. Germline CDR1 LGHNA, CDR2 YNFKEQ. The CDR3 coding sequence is TGTGCCAGCAGCCAACCGGGACAGGGGTCTGAAGCTTTCTTT. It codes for CASSQPGQGSEAFF.

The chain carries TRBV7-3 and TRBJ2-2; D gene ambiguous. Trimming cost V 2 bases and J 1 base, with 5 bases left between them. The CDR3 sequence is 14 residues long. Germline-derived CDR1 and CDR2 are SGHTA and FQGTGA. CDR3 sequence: CASSLDGNTGELFF. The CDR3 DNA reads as TGTGCCAGCAGCTTAGATGGGAACACCGGGGAGCTGTTTTTT.

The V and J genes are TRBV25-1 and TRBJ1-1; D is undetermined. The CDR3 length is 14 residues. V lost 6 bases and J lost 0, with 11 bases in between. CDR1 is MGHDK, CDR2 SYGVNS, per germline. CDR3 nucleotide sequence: TGTGCCAGCAGACCCGACGGTCTGAACACTGAAGCTTTCTTT. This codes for CASRPDGLNTEAFF.